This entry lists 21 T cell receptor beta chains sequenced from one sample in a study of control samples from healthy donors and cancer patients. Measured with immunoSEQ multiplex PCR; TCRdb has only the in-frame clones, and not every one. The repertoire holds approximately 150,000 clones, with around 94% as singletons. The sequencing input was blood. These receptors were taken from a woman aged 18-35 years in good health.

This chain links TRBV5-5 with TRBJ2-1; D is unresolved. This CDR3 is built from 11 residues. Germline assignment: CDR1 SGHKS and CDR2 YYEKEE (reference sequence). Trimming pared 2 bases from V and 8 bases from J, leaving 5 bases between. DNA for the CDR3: TGTGCCAGCAGCTTTTCATATGAGCAGTTCTTC. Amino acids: CASSFSYEQFF.

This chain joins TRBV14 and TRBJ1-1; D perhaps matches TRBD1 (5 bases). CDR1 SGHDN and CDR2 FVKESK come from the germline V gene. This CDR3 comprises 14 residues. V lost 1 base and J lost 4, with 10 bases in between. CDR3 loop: CASSQGSGSTEAFF. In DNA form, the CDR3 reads TGTGCCAGCAGCCAAGGTTCAGGGAGCACTGAAGCTTTCTTT.

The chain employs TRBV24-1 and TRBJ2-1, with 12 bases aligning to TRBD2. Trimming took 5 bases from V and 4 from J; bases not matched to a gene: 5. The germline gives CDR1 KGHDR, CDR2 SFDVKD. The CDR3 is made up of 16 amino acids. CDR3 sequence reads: CATSGGGLAGYNEQFF. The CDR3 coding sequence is TGTGCCACCAGTGGGGGCGGACTAGCGGGGTACAATGAGCAGTTCTTC.

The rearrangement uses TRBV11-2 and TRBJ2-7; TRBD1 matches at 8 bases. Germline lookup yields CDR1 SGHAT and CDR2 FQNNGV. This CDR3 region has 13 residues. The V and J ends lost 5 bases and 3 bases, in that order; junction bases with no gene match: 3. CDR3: CASSRGQGYEQYF. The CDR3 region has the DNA TGTGCCAGCAGCCGCGGACAGGGCTACGAGCAGTACTTC. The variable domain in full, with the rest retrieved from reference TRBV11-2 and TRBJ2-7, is EAGVAQSPRYKIIEKRQSVAFWCNPISGHATLYWYQQILGQGPKLLIQFQNNGVVDDSQLPKDRFSAERLKGVDSTLKIQPAKLEDSAVYLCASSRGQGYEQYFGPGTRLTVT.

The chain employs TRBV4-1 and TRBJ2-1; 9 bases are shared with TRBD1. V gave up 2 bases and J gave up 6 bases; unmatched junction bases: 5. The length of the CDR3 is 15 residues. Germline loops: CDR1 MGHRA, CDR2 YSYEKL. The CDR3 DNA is TGCGCCAGCAGCCAACGACAGGGGGTAATCAATGAGCAGTTCTTC. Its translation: CASSQRQGVINEQFF.

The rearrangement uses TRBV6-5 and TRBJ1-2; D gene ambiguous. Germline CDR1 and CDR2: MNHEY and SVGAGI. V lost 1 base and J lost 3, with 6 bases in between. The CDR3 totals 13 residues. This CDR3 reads CASSYYRYYGYTF. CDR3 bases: TGTGCCAGCAGTTACTACCGGTACTATGGCTACACCTTC.

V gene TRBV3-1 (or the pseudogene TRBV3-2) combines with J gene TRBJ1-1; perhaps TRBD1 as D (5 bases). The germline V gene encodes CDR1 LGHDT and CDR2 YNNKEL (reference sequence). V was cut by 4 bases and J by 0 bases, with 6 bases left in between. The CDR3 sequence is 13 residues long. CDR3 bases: TGTGCCAGCAGCCGGGGACTGAACACTGAAGCTTTCTTT. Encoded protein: CASSRGLNTEAFF.

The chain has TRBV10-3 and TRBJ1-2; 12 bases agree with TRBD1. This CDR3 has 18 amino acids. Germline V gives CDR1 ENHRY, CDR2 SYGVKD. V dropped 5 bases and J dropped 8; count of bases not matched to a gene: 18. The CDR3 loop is CAISPNPGQGAFSGGYTF. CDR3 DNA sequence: TGTGCCATCAGTCCCAACCCGGGACAGGGGGCGTTCTCTGGAGGCTACACCTTC.

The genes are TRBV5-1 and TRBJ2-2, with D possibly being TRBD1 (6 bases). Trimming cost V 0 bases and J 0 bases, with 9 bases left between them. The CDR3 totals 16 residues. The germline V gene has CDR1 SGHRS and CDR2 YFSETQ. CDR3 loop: CASSLEAGANTGELFF. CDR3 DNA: TGCGCCAGCAGCTTGGAGGCAGGGGCGAACACCGGGGAGCTGTTTTTT.

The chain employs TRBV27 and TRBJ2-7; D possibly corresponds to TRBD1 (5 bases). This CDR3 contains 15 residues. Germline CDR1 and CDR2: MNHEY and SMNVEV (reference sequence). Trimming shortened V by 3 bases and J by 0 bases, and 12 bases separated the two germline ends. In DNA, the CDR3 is TGTGCCAGCAGTTTTAGGGGCTTGAGCTCCTACGAGCAGTACTTC. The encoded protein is CASSFRGLSSYEQYF.

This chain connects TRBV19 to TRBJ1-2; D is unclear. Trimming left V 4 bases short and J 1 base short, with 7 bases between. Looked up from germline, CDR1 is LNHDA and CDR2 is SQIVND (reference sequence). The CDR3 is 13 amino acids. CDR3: CASSKTNNYGYTF. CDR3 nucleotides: TGTGCCAGTAGTAAGACAAATAACTATGGCTACACCTTC. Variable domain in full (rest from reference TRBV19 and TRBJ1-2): DGGITQSPKYLFRKEGQNVTLSCEQNLNHDAMYWYRQDPGQGLRLIYYSQIVNDFQKGDIAEGYSVSREKKESFPLTVTSAQKNPTAFYLCASSKTNNYGYTFGSGTRLTVV.

The DNA for the CDR3 is TGTGCCAGCAGCAACGGACAGGGAAGGACTGAAGCTTTCTTT. Amino acids: CASSNGQGRTEAFF. The rearrangement joins TRBV6-5 to TRBJ1-1, with 8 bases fitting TRBD1. Trimming took 6 bases from V and 5 from J; bases not matched to a gene: 8. The CDR3 sequence is 14 residues long. The germline V gene has CDR1 MNHEY and CDR2 SVGAGI.

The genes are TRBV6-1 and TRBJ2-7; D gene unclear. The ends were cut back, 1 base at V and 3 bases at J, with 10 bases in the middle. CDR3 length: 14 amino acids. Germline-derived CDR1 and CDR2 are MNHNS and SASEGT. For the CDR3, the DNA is TGTGCCAGCAGTGAAGAACCATTCATCTACGAGCAGTACTTC. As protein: CASSEEPFIYEQYF.

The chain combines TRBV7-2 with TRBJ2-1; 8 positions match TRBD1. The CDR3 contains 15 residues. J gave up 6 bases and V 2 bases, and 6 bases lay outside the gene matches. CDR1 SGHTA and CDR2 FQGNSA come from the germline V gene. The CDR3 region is CASSLRTGIINEQFF. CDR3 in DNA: TGTGCCAGCAGCTTACGGACAGGGATTATCAATGAGCAGTTCTTC.

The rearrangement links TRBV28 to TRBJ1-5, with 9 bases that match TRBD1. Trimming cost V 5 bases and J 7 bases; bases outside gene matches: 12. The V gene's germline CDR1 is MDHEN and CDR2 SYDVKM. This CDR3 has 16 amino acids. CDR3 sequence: CASSPAGTGYRQPQHF. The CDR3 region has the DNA TGTGCCAGCAGTCCCGCAGGGACAGGGTATAGGCAGCCCCAGCATTTT.

DNA for the CDR3: TGTGCCACCTCTGGGAACCCCCGCACAGATACGCAGTATTTT. As protein: CATSGNPRTDTQYF. This chain uses TRBV24-1 with TRBJ2-3; D is undetermined. Germline CDR1 and CDR2: KGHDR and SFDVKD. The CDR3 is made up of 14 amino acids. Trimming left V 9 bases short and J 1 base short, with 13 bases between.

The CDR3 nucleotides read TGCGCCAGCAGTGAGTCGTCGGGGTATTTACGTGGCTACACCTTC. As protein: CASSESSGYLRGYTF. The chain uses TRBV10-2 and TRBJ1-2, with unresolved D. This CDR3 contains 15 residues. V gave up 0 bases and J gave up 7 bases, with 15 bases separating them. Per the germline V gene, CDR1 is WSHSY and CDR2 is SAAADI.

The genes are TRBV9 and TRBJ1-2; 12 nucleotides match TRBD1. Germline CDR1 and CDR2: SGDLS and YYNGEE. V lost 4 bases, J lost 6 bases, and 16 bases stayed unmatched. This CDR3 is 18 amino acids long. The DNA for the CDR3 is TGTGCCAGCAGCCAAATGGGGACAGGGGGCTATAAATCAGATGGCTACACCTTC. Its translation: CASSQMGTGGYKSDGYTF.

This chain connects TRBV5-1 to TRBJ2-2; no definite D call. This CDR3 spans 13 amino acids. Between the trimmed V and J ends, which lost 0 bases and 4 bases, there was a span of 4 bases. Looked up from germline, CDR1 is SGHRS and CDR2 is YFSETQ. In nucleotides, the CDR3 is TGCGCCAGCAGCTTGGACCGCACCGGGGAGCTGTTTTTT. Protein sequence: CASSLDRTGELFF.

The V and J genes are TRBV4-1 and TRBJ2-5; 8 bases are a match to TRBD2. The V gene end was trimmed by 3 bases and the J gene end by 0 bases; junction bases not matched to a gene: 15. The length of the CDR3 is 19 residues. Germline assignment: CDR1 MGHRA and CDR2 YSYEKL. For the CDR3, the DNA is TGCGCCAGCAGCCATCCCGGTTTGAAGCGGGGGTTTAACCAAGAGACCCAGTACTTC. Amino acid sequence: CASSHPGLKRGFNQETQYF.

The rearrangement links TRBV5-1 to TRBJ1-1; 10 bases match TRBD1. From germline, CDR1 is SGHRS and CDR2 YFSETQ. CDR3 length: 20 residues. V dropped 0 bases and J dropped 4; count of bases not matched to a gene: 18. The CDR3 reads CASSLATKGQGEIIRTEAFF. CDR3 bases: TGCGCCAGCAGCTTGGCTACGAAAGGACAGGGGGAGATAATTCGCACTGAAGCTTTCTTT.